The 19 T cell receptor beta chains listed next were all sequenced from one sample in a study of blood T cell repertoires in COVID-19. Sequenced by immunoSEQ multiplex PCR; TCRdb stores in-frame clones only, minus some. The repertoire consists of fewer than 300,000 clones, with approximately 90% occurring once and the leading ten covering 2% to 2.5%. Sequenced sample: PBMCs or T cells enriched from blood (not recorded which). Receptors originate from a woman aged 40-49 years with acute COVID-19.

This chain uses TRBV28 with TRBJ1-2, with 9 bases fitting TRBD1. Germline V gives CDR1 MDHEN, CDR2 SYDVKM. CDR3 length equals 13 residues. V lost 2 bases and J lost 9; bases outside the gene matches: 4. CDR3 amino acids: CASSLGTGPSYTF. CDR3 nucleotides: TGTGCCAGCAGTTTAGGGACAGGGCCTAGCTACACCTTC.

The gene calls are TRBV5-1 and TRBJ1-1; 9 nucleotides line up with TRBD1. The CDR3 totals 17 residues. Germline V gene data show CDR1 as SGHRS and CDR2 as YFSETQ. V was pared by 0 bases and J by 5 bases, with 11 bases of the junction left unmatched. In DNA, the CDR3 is TGCGCCAGCAGCTTGGGAGTCGTGACAGGGGGAGGTACTGAAGCTTTCTTT. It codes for CASSLGVVTGGGTEAFF.

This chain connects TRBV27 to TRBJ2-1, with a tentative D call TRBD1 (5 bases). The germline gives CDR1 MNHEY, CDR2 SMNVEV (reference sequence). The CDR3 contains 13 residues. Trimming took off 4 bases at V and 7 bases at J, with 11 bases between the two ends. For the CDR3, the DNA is TGTGCCAGCAGTTCAAAGGGGCGGAATGAGCAGTTCTTC. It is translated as CASSSKGRNEQFF.

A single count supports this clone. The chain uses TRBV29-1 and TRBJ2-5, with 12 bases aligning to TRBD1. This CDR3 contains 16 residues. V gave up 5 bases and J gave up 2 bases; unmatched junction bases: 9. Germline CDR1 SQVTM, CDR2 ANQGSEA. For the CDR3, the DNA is TGCAGCGTTTCGGGACAGGGGGCCGGAATTCAAGAGACCCAGTACTTC. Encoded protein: CSVSGQGAGIQETQYF.

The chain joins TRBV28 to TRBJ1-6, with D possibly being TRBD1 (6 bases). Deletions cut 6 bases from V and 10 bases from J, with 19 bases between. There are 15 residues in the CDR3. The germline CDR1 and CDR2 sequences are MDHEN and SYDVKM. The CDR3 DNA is TGTGCCAGCAGCCCCGGGCAGGGGAGTAGGTCACCCCTCCACTTT. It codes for CASSPGQGSRSPLHF.

CDR3 sequence (DNA): TGTGCCAGCAGCCATAGCACAGATACGCAGTATTTT. Translating it yields CASSHSTDTQYF. The chain has TRBV12-3 or TRBV12-4 and TRBJ2-3; D is unresolved. This CDR3 comprises 12 residues. The V gene lost 6 bases and the J gene lost 0 bases, with 4 bases spanning the gap.

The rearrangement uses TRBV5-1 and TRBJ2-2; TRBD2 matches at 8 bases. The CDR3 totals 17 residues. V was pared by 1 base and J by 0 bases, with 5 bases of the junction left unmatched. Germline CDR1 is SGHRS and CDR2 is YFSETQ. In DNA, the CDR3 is TGCGCCAGCAGCTTGAGTACTAGCGGAGCGAACACCGGGGAGCTGTTTTTT. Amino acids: CASSLSTSGANTGELFF.

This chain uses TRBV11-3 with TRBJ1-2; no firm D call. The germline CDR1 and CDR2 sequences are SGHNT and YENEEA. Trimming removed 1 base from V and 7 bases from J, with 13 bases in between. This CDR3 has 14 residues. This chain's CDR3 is CASSLARGLSGYTF. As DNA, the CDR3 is TGTGCCAGCAGCTTAGCGCGGGGATTGAGTGGCTACACCTTC.

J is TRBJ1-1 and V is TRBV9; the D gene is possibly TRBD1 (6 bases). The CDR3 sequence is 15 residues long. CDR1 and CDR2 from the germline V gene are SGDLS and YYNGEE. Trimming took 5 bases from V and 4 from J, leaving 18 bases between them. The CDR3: CASSGGGRSSTEAFF. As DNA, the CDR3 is TGTGCCAGCAGTGGGGGGGGGCGCTCTAGCACTGAAGCTTTCTTT. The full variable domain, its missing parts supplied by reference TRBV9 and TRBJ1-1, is DSGVTQTPKHLITATGQRVTLRCSPRSGDLSVYWYQQSLDQGLQFLIQYYNGEERAKGNILERFSAQQFPDLHSELNLSSLELGDSALYFCASSGGGRSSTEAFFGQGTRLTVV.

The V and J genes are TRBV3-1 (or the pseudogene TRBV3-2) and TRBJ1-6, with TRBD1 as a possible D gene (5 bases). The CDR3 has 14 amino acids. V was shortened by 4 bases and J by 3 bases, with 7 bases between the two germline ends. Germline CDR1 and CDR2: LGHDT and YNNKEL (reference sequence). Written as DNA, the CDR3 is TGTGCCAGCAGCCGGACAAACTATAATTCACCCCTCCACTTT. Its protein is CASSRTNYNSPLHF.

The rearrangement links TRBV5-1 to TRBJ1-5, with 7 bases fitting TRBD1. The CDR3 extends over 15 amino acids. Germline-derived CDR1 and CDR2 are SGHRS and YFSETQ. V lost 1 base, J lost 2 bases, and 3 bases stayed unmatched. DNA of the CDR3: TGCGCCAGCAGCTTGATGGGGACAGGCAATCAGCCCCAGCATTTT. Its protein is CASSLMGTGNQPQHF.

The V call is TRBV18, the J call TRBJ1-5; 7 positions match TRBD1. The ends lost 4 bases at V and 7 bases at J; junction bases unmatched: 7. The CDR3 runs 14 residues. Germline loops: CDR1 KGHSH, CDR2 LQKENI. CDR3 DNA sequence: TGTGCCAGCTCACACGGACAGGTCTTGCAGCCCCAGCATTTT. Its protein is CASSHGQVLQPQHF.

The CDR3 here is CASSYGGLQGYTF. CDR3 DNA sequence: TGTGCCAGCAGTTACGGCGGTCTACAAGGCTACACCTTC. The chain links TRBV6-5 to TRBJ1-2; the D is unclear. The length of the CDR3 is 13 residues. V was trimmed by 2 bases and J by 8 bases, leaving 12 bases between them. Germline CDR1 and CDR2: MNHEY and SVGAGI.

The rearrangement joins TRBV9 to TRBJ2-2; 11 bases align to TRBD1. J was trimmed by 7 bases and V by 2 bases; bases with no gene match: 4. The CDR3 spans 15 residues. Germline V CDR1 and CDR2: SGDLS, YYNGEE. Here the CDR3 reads CASSVGTGGSGELFF. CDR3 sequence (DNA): TGTGCCAGCAGCGTTGGGACAGGGGGAAGCGGGGAGCTGTTTTTT.

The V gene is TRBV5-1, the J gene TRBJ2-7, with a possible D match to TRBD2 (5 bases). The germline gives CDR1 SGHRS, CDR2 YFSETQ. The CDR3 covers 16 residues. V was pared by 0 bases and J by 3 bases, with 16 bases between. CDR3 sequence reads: CASSLALPGVGYEQYF. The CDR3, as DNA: TGCGCCAGCAGCTTGGCCCTACCCGGGGTTGGCTACGAGCAGTACTTC.

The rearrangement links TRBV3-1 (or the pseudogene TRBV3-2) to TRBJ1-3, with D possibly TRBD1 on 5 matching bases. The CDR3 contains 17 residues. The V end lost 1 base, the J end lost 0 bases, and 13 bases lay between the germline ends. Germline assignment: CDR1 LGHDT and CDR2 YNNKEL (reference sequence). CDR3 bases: TGTGCCAGCAGCCAAGGACAGACTCCGTTCTCTGGAAACACCATATATTTT. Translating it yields CASSQGQTPFSGNTIYF.

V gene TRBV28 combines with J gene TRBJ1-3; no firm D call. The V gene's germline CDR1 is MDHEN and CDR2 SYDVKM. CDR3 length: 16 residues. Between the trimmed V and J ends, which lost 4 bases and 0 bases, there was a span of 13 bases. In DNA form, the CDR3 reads TGTGCCAGCAGTTCCCGGGTCCGTGGCTCTGGAAACACCATATATTTT. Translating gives CASSSRVRGSGNTIYF. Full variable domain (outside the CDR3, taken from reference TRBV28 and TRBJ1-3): DVKVTQSSRYLVKRTGEKVFLECVQDMDHENMFWYRQDPGLGLRLIYFSYDVKMKEKGDIPEGYSVSREKKERFSLILESASTNQTSMYLCASSSRVRGSGNTIYFGEGSWLTVV.

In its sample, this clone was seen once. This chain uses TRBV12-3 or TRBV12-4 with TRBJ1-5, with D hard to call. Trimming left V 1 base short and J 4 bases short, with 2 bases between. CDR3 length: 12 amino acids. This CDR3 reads CASSLVNQPQHF. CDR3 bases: TGTGCCAGCAGTTTAGTAAATCAGCCCCAGCATTTT.

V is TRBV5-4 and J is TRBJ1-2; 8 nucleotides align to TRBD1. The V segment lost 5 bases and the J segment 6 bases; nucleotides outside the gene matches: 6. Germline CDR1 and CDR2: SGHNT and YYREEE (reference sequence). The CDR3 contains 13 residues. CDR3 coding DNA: TGTGCCAGCAGGACGACAGGGGATAATGGCTACACCTTC. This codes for CASRTTGDNGYTF.